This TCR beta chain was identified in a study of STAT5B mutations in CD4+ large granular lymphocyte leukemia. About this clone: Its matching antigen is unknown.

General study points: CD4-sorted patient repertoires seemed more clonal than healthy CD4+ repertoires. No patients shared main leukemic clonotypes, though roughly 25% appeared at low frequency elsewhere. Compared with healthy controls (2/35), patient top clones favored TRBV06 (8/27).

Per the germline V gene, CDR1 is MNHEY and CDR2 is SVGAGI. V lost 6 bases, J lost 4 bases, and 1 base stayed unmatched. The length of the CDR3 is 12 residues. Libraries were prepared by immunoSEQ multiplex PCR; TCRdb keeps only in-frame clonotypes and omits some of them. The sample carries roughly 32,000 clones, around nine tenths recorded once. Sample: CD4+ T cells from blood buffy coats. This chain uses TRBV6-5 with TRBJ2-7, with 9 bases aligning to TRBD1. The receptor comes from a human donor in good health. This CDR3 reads CASRGQGYEQYF. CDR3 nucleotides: TGTGCCAGCAGGGGACAGGGATACGAGCAGTACTTC.